Each of the 17 T cell receptor beta chains below was sequenced from the same sample in a study of Graves' ophthalmopathy and Graves' hyperthyroidism (dated 2018 in TCRdb). The reads were generated on an Illumina HiSeq 2000. TCR beta CDR3 regions were amplified from RNA transcripts for repertoire sequencing. A first-round RT-PCR used HTBI primers with the Qiagen OneStep RT-PCR kit, followed by a second-round multiplex PCR, size selection and purification. Starting from the raw public reads, TCRdb applied fastp trimming at Q25, assembled clones with MiXCR and retained in-frame beta chains. Every distinct CDR3 protein forms one entry, paired with its most common genes and DNA. The sample records some 48,000 distinct CDR3 sequences, 50% of which are singletons. The top ten hold approximately 23% of the sample. The sequencing sample was made of peripheral blood. These receptors were collected from an adult man with Graves' ophthalmopathy.

V is TRBV7-3 and J is TRBJ1-1, with a tentative D call TRBD1 (5 bases). Between the trimmed V and J ends, which lost 2 bases and 7 bases, there was a span of 14 bases. Germline CDR1 reads SGHTA; CDR2 reads FQGTGA. The CDR3 length is 14 residues. The CDR3 is CASSLAGQEIEAFF. CDR3 bases: TGTGCCAGCAGCTTAGCGGGGCAGGAGATTGAAGCTTTCTTT.

This clonotype was observed a few times. A much bigger clone sits one base away, suggesting this may be a read error. This chain connects TRBV6-1 to TRBJ1-1; D is unclear. The germline V gene has CDR1 MNHNS and CDR2 SASEGT. The CDR3 is 12 residues long. The CDR3 coding sequence is TGTGCCAGCAGCCGGGGAGAGCCGGCCGCTATCTTT. Translating it yields CASSRGEPAAIF.

In this sample, this clonotype turned up many times. The genes are TRBV5-1 and TRBJ2-2, with a possible D match to TRBD2 (6 bases). The V gene's germline CDR1 is SGHRS and CDR2 YFSETQ. The CDR3 has 15 residues. The ends were cut back, 4 bases at V and 5 bases at J, with 15 bases in the middle. In DNA, the CDR3 is TGCGCCAGCAGCACAGGTACCCGGGGGACCGGGGAGCTGTTTTTT. Its protein product is CASSTGTRGTGELFF.

As concerns this clonotype: One end of the junction varies from germline; a read error may be responsible. The genes are TRBV7-2 and TRBJ2-7; TRBD2 might be the D (5 bases). This CDR3 is 16 amino acids long. Germline values: CDR1 SGHTA, CDR2 FQGNSA. CDR3 bases: TGTGCCAGCAGCTTAGCCAGACGGTTGACCACCGGGGAGCTGTACTTC. Amino acids: CASSLARRLTTGELYF.

On this clonotype: No DNA is shown, since the ends of the CDR3 on it are uncertain; the CDR3 is the one TCRdb lists. The rearrangement joins TRBV20-1 to TRBJ2-5; TRBD1, as called in the table, went unchecked against the DNA. The CDR3 has 20 residues if both end residues are counted. Per germline, CDR1 DFQATT and CDR2 SNEGSKA (reference sequence). CDR3 sequence reads: CSARVNTEAFFGQGTRLQYF.

By share, this clonotype ranks as medium-sized. The chain is built from TRBV10-1 and TRBJ1-2; the match to TRBD1 covers 7 bases. Trimming took 6 bases from V and 6 from J; bases not matched to a gene: 4. The CDR3 contains 12 residues. CDR1 and CDR2 (germline): WNHNN, SYGVQD (reference sequence). The CDR3 spells CASRATGNGYTF. CDR3 DNA: TGCGCCAGCAGGGCGACAGGGAATGGCTACACCTTC.

For the CDR3, the DNA is TGTGCCAGCGAGACTACTACCGGGACAGAGTACACCGGGGAGCTGTTTTTT. Its translation: CASETTTGTEYTGELFF. V gene TRBV19 combines with J gene TRBJ2-2; 7 positions agree with TRBD1. Losses at the gene ends were 9 bases for V and 3 bases for J; bases not matched to a gene: 16. Germline loops: CDR1 LNHDA, CDR2 SQIVND (reference sequence). The CDR3 has 17 amino acids.

This clonotype was seen many times. The rearrangement links TRBV27 to TRBJ2-3; TRBD1 matches at 8 bases. Trimming removed 6 bases from V and 0 bases from J; junction bases left unmatched: 5. Germline V lookup: CDR1 MNHEY, CDR2 SMNVEV (reference sequence). The CDR3 is 15 residues long. This CDR3 reads CASRRQGFSTDTQYF. Here the CDR3 DNA reads TGTGCCAGCAGAAGACAGGGGTTTAGCACAGATACGCAGTATTTT.

This clonotype was counted between two and nine times. This sequence may be a read error, since a much larger clone differs from it by one base. As the CDR3 is not closed by the conserved phenylalanine or tryptophan, this likely results from a read error. The J gene is TRBJ1-1, the V gene TRBV6-6; D is perhaps TRBD1 (5 bases). Deletions cut 10 bases from V and 4 bases from J, with 22 bases between. The CDR3 is 15 residues long. Germline CDR1 MNHNY, CDR2 SVGAGI (reference sequence). The CDR3 sequence: CATGTRGRLVTEAFL. CDR3 nucleotide sequence: TGTGCCACGGGGACCAGAGGCAGGTTGGTCACTGAAGCTTTCCTT.

The sample holds many counts of this clonotype. The chain combines TRBV5-6 with TRBJ2-7, with 7 nucleotides matching TRBD1. Germline values: CDR1 SGHDT, CDR2 YYEEEE. V was pared by 2 bases and J by 4 bases, with 21 bases of the junction left unmatched. The CDR3 runs to 19 residues. CDR3 in amino acids: CASSFLAGGTDQRLYEQYF. The CDR3 coding sequence is TGTGCCAGCAGCTTTCTTGCGGGTGGGACAGATCAAAGACTGTACGAGCAGTACTTC.

The sample holds many counts of this clonotype. The rearrangement uses TRBV18 and TRBJ2-7, with D perhaps matching TRBD1 (6 bases). V dropped 3 bases and J dropped 4 bases, with 10 bases sitting between them. Germline-derived CDR1 and CDR2 are KGHSH and LQKENI. This CDR3 is 13 amino acids long. CDR3 amino acids: CASSPTDSYEQYF. CDR3 bases: TGTGCCAGCTCACCGACGGACAGTTACGAGCAGTACTTC.

The rearrangement uses TRBV24-1 and TRBJ1-2; perhaps TRBD1 as D (5 bases). Germline CDR1 reads KGHDR; CDR2 reads SFDVKD. Trimming left V 2 bases short and J 8 bases short, with 11 bases between. CDR3 size: 13 residues. The CDR3 protein is CATSDSGAGGYTF. Written as DNA, the CDR3 is TGTGCCACCAGTGATTCCGGGGCGGGGGGCTACACCTTC.

This clonotype was seen ten or more times. V usage is TRBV7-2 and J usage is TRBJ2-5, with D tentatively TRBD1 or TRBD2 (5 bases each). Germline assignment: CDR1 SGHTA and CDR2 FQGNSA. Trimming pared 2 bases from V and 7 bases from J, leaving 11 bases between. This CDR3 has 13 residues. CDR3 in DNA: TGTGCCAGCAGCTTACGGGACCGGGGGACCCAGTACTTC. Its protein product is CASSLRDRGTQYF.

This clonotype appeared many times. The rearrangement links TRBV5-6 to TRBJ1-1, with 7 bases that match TRBD1. V lost 4 bases and J lost 10; bases outside the gene matches: 13. The germline V gene encodes CDR1 SGHDT and CDR2 YYEEEE. CDR3 length: 14 amino acids. CDR3 DNA sequence: TGTGCCAGCAGCCCTGGTCGACAGGGTCGTATAGCTTTCTTT. Amino acid sequence: CASSPGRQGRIAFF.

The chain links TRBV7-2 to TRBJ2-3; 12 bases are a match to TRBD2. The CDR3 extends over 17 amino acids. CDR1 and CDR2 (germline): SGHTA, FQGNSA. J gave up 0 bases and V 1 base, and 2 bases lay outside the gene matches. The CDR3 DNA follows: TGTGCCAGCAGCTTAGGGACTAGCGGGGAGAGCACAGATACGCAGTATTTT. The encoded protein is CASSLGTSGESTDTQYF.

This clonotype was seen ten or more times. One end of the junction fails to match germline, which may point to a read error. V gene TRBV5-6 combines with J gene TRBJ1-1; 8 nucleotides line up with TRBD1. Germline CDR1 is SGHDT and CDR2 is YYEEEE. This CDR3 comprises 13 residues. Here the CDR3 reads CASSLVLAPGGIF. CDR3 DNA sequence: TGTGCCAGCAGCTTGGTCCTGGCCCCAGGGGGCATCTTT.

This clonotype appeared once. One junction end disagrees with the germline gene, perhaps due to a read error. V usage is TRBV20-1 and J usage is TRBJ2-1; possibly TRBD1 or TRBD2 for D (7 bases each). The CDR3 is made up of 16 amino acids. Germline loops: CDR1 DFQATT, CDR2 SNEGSKA (reference sequence). The CDR3 region is CSARDQGGSSYNEQLF. CDR3 in DNA: TGCAGTGCCAGAGATCAGGGGGGGAGCTCCTACAATGAGCAGCTCTTC.